This entry concerns a single T cell receptor beta chain. Its antigen has not been determined. No base quality values were provided; no much bigger clone lies one nucleotide off. These data belong to a study of blood T cell repertoires in COVID-19 (dated by TCRdb to the early 2020s). Background on the whole study: Collaborator samples came from the United States, Italy and Spain and covered acute and convalescent phases of COVID-19. The prospective study material was composed of cDNA or gDNA derived from T cells, B-cell-depleted T cells, or PBMCs. The dataset comprised deeply sampled blood TCRbeta repertoires from subjects exposed to, actively infected with, or recovered from COVID-19. A freely available public database, intended as a resource for researchers studying the immune response to SARS-CoV-2, is where the repertoires were released. The samples were drawn from two sources: the first 160 participants of the ongoing ImmuneRACE study, and 950 to 1,500 subjects contributed by 6 global collaborators. Nearly every sample came with metadata listing a de-identified subject ID, COVID-19 status, age in years and sex. Where HLA class I and class II types were available, the types were taken from metadata supplied by the sample provider, not from assay-based typing.

Trimming accounts for 1 base at V and 2 bases at J, while the number of junction bases matched to no gene is 1. CDR1 SGHVS and CDR2 FQNEAQ were looked up in the germline V gene. The CDR3 measures 15 amino acids from cysteine to phenylalanine. Of the read, only the CDR3 DNA is kept; its 45 bases are in frame from base 1. The collaborating institutions used their own protocols to collect whole blood in K2EDTA tubes. For TCRbeta analysis, collaborators shipped samples as frozen whole blood, isolated PBMCs, or DNA extracted from either of those sample types. What the authors observed across the whole study: How much clinical and demographic metadata was included differed by source and by participant, and the metadata was provided uncurated.

The immunoSEQ Assay, a bias-controlled multiplex PCR, was used to amplify TCRbeta CDR3 regions from genomic DNA. From the authors' description of their analysis: Within the assay, amplification of reference gene primers was used to estimate how many nucleated cells each sample contained. Sequence reads were collapsed and filtered to measure the absolute abundance of every unique TCRbeta CDR3 rearrangement. For each sample, productive Simpson clonality was calculated as the square root of Simpson's diversity index over productive rearrangements. Held by TCRdb, this immuneACCESS table contains in-frame sequences only and omits some clones. Under half of the omission traces to an unresolved V gene where checked; the cause of the rest is unknown. That table supplies the V and J calls and clone size; D and trimming were determined from the DNA. This sample gives about 130,000 clones in total; around 87% of them show up just once. About 3.6% of the sample lies in the top ten.

Sequencing input: peripheral blood. The rearrangement combines TRBV7-8 with TRBJ1-4; 7 bases in the middle match TRBD1. This clonotype was obtained from a woman aged 60-70 years with acute or convalescent COVID-19. For the CDR3, the sequence is CASSLETGTNEKLFF. The nucleotide sequence is TGTGCCAGCAGCTTAGAGACAGGGACTAATGAAAAACTGTTTTTT. Supplemented by the reference TRBV7-8 and TRBJ1-4 proteins around the CDR3, the complete variable domain is GAGVSQSPRYKVAKRGQDVALRCDPISGHVSLFWYQQALGQGPEFLTYFQNEAQLDKSGLPSDRFFAERPEGSVSTLKIQRTQQEDSAVYLCASSLETGTNEKLFFGSGTQLSVL.